These 5 T cell receptor beta chains share one sample of origin, sequenced in a study of siplizumab effects on memory and regulatory T cells. Sequencing used immunoSEQ multiplex PCR; TCRdb keeps in-frame clones, though not all of them. Found here are fewer than 120,000 clones, roughly 92% of them singletons; the top ten hold 1% to 1.5%. The specimen sequenced was CD4+ T cells sorted from blood. These receptors all come from a human donor in good health.

This rearrangement joins TRBV21-1 to TRBJ2-7; TRBD2 is taken as the D call from the table, unchecked against the DNA. TRBV21-1 constitutes a pseudogene. The CDR3 is made up of 15 amino acids. CDR3 amino acids: CASSKLLAGGGEQYF. CDR3 nucleotides: TGTGCCAGCAGCAAGCTACTAGCGGGAGGGGGCGAGCAGTACTTC.

The J gene is TRBJ2-3, the V gene TRBV25-1; 14 bases map to TRBD2. Losses at the gene ends were 3 bases for V and 5 bases for J; bases not matched to a gene: 10. The CDR3 sequence is 18 residues long. CDR1 MGHDK and CDR2 SYGVNS come from the germline V gene. Written as DNA, the CDR3 is TGTGCCAGCAGTGAGTCAGGGACTAGCGGGAGAAGGGTAGATACGCAGTATTTT. Translating gives CASSESGTSGRRVDTQYF.

V and J are TRBV28 and TRBJ1-6, with TRBD1 matching over 8 bases. The CDR3 spans 12 residues. The germline gives CDR1 MDHEN, CDR2 SYDVKM. J lost 17 bases, V lost 6 bases, and 9 bases had no gene match. In nucleotides, the CDR3 is TGTGCCAGCAGATCAACGGGACAGGACTTCCACTTT. It translates to CASRSTGQDFHF.

V usage is TRBV14 and J usage is TRBJ2-2; TRBD2 matches at 8 bases. The CDR3 length is 19 residues. Germline CDR1 SGHDN, CDR2 FVKESK. V trimming: 1 base; J trimming: 5 bases; junction bases outside the gene matches: 15. For the CDR3, the DNA is TGTGCCAGCAGCCAAGGATTGGGACTAGGAGGAGGGAGGACCGGGGAGCTGTTTTTT. This codes for CASSQGLGLGGGRTGELFF.

The gene calls are TRBV7-9 and TRBJ2-7; D gene ambiguous. Germline loops: CDR1 SEHNR, CDR2 FQNEAQ (reference sequence). V dropped 0 bases and J dropped 6 bases, with 9 bases sitting between them. CDR3 length equals 13 residues. The CDR3 region is CASSLAMRTEQYF. CDR3 in DNA: TGTGCCAGCAGCTTAGCGATGCGTACCGAGCAGTACTTC. Together with reference TRBV7-9 and TRBJ2-7, the CDR3 gives the full variable domain: DTGVSQNPRHKITKRGQNVTFRCDPISEHNRLYWYRQTLGQGPEFLTYFQNEAQLEKSRLLSDRFSAERPKGSFSTLEIQRTEQGDSAMYLCASSLAMRTEQYFGPGTRLTVT.